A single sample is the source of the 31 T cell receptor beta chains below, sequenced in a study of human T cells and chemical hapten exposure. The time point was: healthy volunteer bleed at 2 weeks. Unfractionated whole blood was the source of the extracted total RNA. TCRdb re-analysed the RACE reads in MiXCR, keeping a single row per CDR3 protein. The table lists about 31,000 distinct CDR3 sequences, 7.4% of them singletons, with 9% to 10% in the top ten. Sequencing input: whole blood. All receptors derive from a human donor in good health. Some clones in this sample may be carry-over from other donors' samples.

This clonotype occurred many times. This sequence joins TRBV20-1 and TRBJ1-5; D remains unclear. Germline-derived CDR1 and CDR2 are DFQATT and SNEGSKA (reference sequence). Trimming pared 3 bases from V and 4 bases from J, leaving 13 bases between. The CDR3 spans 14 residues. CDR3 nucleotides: TGCAGTGCTAGTGGGGTCAGCAGTAATCAGCCCCAGCATTTT. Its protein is CSASGVSSNQPQHF.

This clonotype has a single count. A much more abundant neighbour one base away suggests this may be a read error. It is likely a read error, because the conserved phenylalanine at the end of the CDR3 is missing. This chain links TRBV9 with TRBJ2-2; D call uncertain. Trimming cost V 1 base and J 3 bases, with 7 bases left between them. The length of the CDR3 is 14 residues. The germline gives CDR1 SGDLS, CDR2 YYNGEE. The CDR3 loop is CASSVRSYTGELFL. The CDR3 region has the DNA TGTGCCAGCAGCGTAAGGTCTTACACCGGGGAGCTGTTTCTT.

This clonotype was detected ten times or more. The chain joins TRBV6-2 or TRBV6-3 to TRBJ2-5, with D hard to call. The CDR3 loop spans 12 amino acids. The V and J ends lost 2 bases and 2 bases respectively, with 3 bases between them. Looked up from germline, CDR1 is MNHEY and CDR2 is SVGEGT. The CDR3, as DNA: TGTGCCAGCAGTTACATTCAAGAGACCCAGTACTTC. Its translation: CASSYIQETQYF.

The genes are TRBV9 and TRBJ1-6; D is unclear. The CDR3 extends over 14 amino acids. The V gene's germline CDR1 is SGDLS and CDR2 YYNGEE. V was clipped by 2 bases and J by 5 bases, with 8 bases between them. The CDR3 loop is CASSVGCNNSPLHF. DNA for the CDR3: TGTGCCAGCAGCGTCGGTTGTAATAATTCACCCCTCCACTTT. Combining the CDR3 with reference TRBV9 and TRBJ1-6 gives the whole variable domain DSGVTQTPKHLITATGQRVTLRCSPRSGDLSVYWYQQSLDQGLQFLIQYYNGEERAKGNILERFSAQQFPDLHSELNLSSLELGDSALYFCASSVGCNNSPLHFGNGTRLTVT.

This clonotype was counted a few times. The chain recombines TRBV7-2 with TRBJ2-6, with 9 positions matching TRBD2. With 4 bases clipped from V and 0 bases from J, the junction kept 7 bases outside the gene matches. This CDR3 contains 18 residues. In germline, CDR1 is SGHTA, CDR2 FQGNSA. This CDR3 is CASSSRGSGGSGANVLTF. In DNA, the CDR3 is TGTGCCAGCAGCTCCCGGGGTAGCGGGGGCTCTGGGGCCAACGTCCTGACTTTC.

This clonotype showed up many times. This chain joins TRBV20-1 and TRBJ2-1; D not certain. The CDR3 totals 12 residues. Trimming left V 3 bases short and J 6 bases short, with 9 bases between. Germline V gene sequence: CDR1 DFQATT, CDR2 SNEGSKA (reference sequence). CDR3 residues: CSASGLRNEQFF. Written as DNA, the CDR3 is TGCAGTGCTAGTGGGCTTCGCAATGAGCAGTTCTTC.

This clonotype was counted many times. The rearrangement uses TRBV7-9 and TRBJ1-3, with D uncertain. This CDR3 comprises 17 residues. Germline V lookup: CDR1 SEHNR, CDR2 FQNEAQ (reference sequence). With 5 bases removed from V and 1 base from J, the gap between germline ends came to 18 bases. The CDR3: CASSLPTGRRSGNTIYF. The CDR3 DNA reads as TGTGCCAGCAGCCTCCCGACTGGACGCAGATCTGGAAACACCATATATTTT.

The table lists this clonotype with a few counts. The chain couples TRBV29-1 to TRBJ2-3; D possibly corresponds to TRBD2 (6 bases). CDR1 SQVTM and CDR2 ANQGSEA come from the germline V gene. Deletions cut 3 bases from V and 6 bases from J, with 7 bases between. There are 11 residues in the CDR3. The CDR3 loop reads CSVESGDTQYF. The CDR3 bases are TGCAGCGTTGAGAGCGGGGATACGCAGTATTTT.

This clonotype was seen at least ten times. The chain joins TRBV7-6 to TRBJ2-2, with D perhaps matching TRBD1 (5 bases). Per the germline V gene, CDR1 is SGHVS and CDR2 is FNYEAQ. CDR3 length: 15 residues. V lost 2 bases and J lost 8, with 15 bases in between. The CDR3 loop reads CASSLLQGGSGELFF. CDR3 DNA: TGTGCCAGCAGCTTACTTCAGGGTGGCTCGGGGGAGCTGTTTTTT. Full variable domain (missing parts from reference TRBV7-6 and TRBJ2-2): GAGVSQSPRYKVTKRGQDVALRCDPISGHVSLYWYRQALGQGPEFLTYFNYEAQQDKSGLPNDRFSAERPEGSISTLTIQRTEQRDSAMYRCASSLLQGGSGELFFGEGSRLTVL.

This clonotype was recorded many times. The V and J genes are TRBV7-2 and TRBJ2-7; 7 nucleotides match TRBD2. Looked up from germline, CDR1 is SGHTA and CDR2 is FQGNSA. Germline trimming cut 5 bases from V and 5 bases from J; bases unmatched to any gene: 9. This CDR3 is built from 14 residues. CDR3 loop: CASSLGLEVDEQYF. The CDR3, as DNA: TGTGCCAGCAGCCTAGGACTAGAGGTAGACGAGCAGTACTTC.

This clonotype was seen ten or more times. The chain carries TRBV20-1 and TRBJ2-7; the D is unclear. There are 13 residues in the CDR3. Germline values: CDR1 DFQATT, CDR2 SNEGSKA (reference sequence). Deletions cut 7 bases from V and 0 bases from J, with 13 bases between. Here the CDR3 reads CSGYSGRSYEQYF. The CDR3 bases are TGCAGTGGGTACTCCGGCCGCTCCTACGAGCAGTACTTC.

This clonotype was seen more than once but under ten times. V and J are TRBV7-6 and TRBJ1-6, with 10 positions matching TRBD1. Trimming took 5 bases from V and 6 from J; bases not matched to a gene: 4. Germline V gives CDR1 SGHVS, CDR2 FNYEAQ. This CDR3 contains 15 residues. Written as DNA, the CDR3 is TGTGCCAGCAGCGAAAGGACAGGGGGTAATTCACCCCTCCACTTT. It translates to CASSERTGGNSPLHF.

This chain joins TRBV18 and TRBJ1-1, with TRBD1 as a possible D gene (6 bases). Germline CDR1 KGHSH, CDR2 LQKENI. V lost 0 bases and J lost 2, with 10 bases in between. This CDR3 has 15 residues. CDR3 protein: CASSPPGGCNTEAFF. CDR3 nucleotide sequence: TGTGCCAGCTCACCACCAGGGGGTTGTAACACTGAAGCTTTCTTT.

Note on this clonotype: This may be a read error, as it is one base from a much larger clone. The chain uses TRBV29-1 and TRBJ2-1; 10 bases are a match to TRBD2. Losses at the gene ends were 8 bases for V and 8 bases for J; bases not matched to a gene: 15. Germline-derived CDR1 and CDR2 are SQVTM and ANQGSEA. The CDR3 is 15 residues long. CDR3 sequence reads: CSPYIILAGRDEQFF. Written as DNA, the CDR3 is TGCAGCCCTTATATAATACTAGCGGGACGGGATGAGCAGTTCTTC.

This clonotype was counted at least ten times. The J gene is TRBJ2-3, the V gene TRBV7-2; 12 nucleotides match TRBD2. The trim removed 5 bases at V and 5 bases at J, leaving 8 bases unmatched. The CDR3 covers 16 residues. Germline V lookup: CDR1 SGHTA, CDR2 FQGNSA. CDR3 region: CASSHSSGGAQDTQYF. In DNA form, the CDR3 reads TGTGCCAGCAGCCATTCTAGCGGGGGGGCCCAAGATACGCAGTATTTT.

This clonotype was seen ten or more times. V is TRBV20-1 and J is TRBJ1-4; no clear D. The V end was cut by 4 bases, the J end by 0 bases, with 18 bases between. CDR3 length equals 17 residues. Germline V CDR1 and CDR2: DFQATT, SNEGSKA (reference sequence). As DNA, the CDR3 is TGCAGTGCTAAACCGGGTCCCACATTAGCAACTAATGAAAAACTGTTTTTT. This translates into CSAKPGPTLATNEKLFF.

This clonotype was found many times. This chain's CDR3 is CSVAENTEAFF. CDR3 DNA: TGCAGCGTTGCTGAGAACACTGAAGCTTTCTTT. This chain joins TRBV29-1 and TRBJ1-1, with unresolved D. V was clipped by 4 bases and J by 1 base, with 4 bases between them. The CDR3 runs 11 residues. In germline, CDR1 is SQVTM, CDR2 ANQGSEA. The full variable domain, rest sourced from reference TRBV29-1 and TRBJ1-1, is SAVISQKPSRDICQRGTSLTIQCQVDSQVTMMFWYRQQPGQSLTLIATANQGSEATYESGFVIDKFPISRPNLTFSTLTVSNMSPEDSSIYLCSVAENTEAFFGQGTRLTVV.

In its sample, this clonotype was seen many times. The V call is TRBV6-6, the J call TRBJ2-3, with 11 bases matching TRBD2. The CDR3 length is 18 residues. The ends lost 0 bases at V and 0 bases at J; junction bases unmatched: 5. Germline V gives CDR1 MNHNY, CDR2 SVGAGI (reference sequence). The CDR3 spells CASSYSSTSGASTDTQYF. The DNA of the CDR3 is TGTGCCAGCAGTTACTCCTCGACTAGCGGGGCTAGCACAGATACGCAGTATTTT.

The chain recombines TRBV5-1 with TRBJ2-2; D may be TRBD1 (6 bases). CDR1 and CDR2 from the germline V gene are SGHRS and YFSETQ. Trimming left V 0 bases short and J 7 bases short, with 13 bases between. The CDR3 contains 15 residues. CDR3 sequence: CASSLVGGVGGELFF. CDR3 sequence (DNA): TGCGCCAGCAGCTTGGTTGGGGGCGTCGGCGGGGAGCTGTTTTTT. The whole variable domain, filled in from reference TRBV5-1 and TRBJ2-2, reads KAGVTQTPRYLIKTRGQQVTLSCSPISGHRSVSWYQQTPGQGLQFLFEYFSETQRNKGNFPGRFSGRQFSNSRSEMNVSTLELGDSALYLCASSLVGGVGGELFFGEGSRLTVL.

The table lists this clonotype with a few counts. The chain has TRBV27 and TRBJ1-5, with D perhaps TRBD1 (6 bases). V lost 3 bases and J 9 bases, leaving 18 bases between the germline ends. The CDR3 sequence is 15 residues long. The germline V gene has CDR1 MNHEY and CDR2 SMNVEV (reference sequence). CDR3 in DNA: TGTGCCAGCAGTTTTCCGACAGGTGTGGCTTGGCCCCAGCATTTT. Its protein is CASSFPTGVAWPQHF.

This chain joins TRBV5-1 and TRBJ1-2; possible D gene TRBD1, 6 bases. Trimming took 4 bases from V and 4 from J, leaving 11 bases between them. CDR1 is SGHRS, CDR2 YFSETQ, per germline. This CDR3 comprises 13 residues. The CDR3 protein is CASSPDSPYGYTF. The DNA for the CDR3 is TGCGCCAGCAGCCCGGACAGTCCCTATGGCTACACCTTC.

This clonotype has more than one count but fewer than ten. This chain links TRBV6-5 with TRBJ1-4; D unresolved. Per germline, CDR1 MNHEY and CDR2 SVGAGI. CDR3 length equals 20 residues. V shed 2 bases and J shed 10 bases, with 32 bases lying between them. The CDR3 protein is CASSYLRSQPERPMKAKLFF. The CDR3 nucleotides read TGTGCCAGCAGTTACCTTCGGTCCCAACCCGAAAGACCAATGAAGGCAAAACTGTTTTTT.

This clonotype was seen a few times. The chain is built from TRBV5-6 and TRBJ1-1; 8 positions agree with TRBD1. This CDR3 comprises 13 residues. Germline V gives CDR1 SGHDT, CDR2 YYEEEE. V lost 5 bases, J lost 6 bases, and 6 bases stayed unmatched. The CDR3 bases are TGTGCCAGCAGGCGGACAGGGTACCCTGAAGCTTTCTTT. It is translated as CASRRTGYPEAFF. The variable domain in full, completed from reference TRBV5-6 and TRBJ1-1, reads DAGVTQSPTHLIKTRGQQVTLRCSPKSGHDTVSWYQQALGQGPQFIFQYYEEEERQRGNFPDRFSGHQFPNYSSELNVNALLLGDSALYLCASRRTGYPEAFFGQGTRLTVV.

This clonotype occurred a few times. CDR3: CSARRWEPSKNIQYF. CDR3 DNA sequence: TGCAGTGCTAGGAGGTGGGAGCCCTCCAAAAACATTCAGTACTTC. The chain links TRBV20-1 to TRBJ2-4; maybe TRBD2 (5 bases). The CDR3 runs to 15 residues. CDR1 is DFQATT and CDR2 is SNEGSKA in the germline V gene (reference sequence). Trimming pared 3 bases from V and 2 bases from J, leaving 14 bases between.

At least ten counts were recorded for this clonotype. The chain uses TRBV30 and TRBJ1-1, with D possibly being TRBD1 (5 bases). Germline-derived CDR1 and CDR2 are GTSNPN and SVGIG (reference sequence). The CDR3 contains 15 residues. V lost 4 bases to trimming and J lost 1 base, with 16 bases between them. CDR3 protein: CAWKREGAWNTEAFF. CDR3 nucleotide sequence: TGTGCCTGGAAGAGGGAAGGGGCTTGGAACACTGAAGCTTTCTTT.

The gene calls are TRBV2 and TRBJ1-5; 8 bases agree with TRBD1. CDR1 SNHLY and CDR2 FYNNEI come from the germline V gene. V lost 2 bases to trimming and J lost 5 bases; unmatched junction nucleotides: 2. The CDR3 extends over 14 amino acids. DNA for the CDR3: TGTGCCAGCAGTGAATTGACAGGGGATCAGCCCCAGCATTTT. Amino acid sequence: CASSELTGDQPQHF.

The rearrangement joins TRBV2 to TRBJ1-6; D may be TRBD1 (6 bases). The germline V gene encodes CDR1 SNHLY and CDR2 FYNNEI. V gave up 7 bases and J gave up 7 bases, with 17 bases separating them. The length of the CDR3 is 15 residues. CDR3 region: CASTSVRGRNSPLHF. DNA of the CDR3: TGTGCCAGCACCTCCGTGCGGGGGCGAAATTCACCCCTCCACTTT.

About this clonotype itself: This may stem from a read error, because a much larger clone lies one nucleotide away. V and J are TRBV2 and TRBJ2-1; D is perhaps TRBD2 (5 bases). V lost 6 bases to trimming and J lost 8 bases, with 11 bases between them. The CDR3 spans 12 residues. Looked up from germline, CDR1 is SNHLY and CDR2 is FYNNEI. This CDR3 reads CASSRERDEQFF. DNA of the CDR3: TGTGCCAGCAGCCGGGAAAGGGATGAGCAGTTCTTC.

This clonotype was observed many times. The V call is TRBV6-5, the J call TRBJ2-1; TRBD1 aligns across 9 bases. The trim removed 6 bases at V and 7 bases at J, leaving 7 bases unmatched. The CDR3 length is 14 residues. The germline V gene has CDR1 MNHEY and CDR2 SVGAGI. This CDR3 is CASRRTGTGNEQFF. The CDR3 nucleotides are TGTGCCAGCAGGAGGACAGGGACAGGGAATGAGCAGTTCTTC.

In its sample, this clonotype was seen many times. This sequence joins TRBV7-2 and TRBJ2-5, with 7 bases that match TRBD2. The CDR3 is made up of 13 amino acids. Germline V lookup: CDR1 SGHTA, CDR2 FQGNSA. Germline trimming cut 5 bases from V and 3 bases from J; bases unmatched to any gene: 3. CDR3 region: CASSRGGEETQYF. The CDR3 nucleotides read TGTGCCAGCAGCCGGGGAGGGGAAGAGACCCAGTACTTC.

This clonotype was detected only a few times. The CDR3 DNA reads as TGTGCCAGCAGCGCTTGGACAGGGGCTACTGAAGCTTTCTTT. Its protein product is CASSAWTGATEAFF. The chain recombines TRBV9 with TRBJ1-1; TRBD1 agrees at 9 bases. The CDR3 is 14 amino acids. J lost 5 bases, V lost 3 bases, and 5 bases had no gene match. Looked up from germline, CDR1 is SGDLS and CDR2 is YYNGEE.